A single sample gave rise to the 30 T cell receptor beta chains below, sequenced in a study of OX40 agonist ivuxolimab in advanced cancers. Sequencing used immunoSEQ multiplex PCR; TCRdb keeps in-frame clones, though not all of them. The sample includes 100,000 or so clones, more than 75% of them seen just once. The material sequenced was CD4+ or CD8+ T cells sorted from blood, taken in a trial of the OX40 agonist ivuxolimab. These receptors were collected from an adult with an advanced solid tumor such as melanoma, head and neck, liver or kidney cancer.

V is TRBV11-3 and J is TRBJ2-5; D is possibly TRBD1 or TRBD2 (6 bases each). The CDR3 contains 13 residues. Trimming left V 4 bases short and J 4 bases short, with 10 bases between. The germline V gene encodes CDR1 SGHNT and CDR2 YENEEA. The CDR3 nucleotides read TGTGCCAGCAGCTGGGGGGCGCGAGAGACCCAGTACTTC. Amino acids: CASSWGARETQYF.

The chain has TRBV28 and TRBJ1-4; TRBD1 matches at 7 bases. The CDR3 length is 16 residues. With 2 bases clipped from V and 10 bases from J, the junction kept 13 bases outside the gene matches. The germline CDR1 and CDR2 sequences are MDHEN and SYDVKM. The CDR3 loop reads CASSLNPGPQGGKLFF. The CDR3 bases are TGTGCCAGCAGTTTAAACCCCGGGCCCCAGGGGGGAAAACTGTTTTTT. Full variable domain (rest looked up from reference TRBV28 and TRBJ1-4): DVKVTQSSRYLVKRTGEKVFLECVQDMDHENMFWYRQDPGLGLRLIYFSYDVKMKEKGDIPEGYSVSREKKERFSLILESASTNQTSMYLCASSLNPGPQGGKLFFGSGTQLSVL.

J is TRBJ2-1 and V is TRBV19; TRBD2 matches at 13 bases. With V trimmed by 4 bases and J by 9 bases, 6 bases remained unmatched. The germline V gene encodes CDR1 LNHDA and CDR2 SQIVND (reference sequence). The CDR3 is 15 residues long. The CDR3 region has the DNA TGTGCCAGTAGTACGGGACTAGCGGGATTGGTTGAGCAGTTCTTC. Residues: CASSTGLAGLVEQFF.

The rearrangement links TRBV10-3 to TRBJ2-3; D gene unclear. Germline V CDR1 and CDR2: ENHRY, SYGVKD. V lost 8 bases and J lost 4, with 13 bases in between. The CDR3 is made up of 13 amino acids. Here the CDR3 DNA reads TGTGCCATCGGCGGAATGGTTTCAGATACGCAGTATTTT. Its protein product is CAIGGMVSDTQYF.

This sequence joins TRBV5-1 and TRBJ2-6, with D unclear. V was shortened by 4 bases and J by 1 base, with 9 bases between the two germline ends. CDR1 SGHRS and CDR2 YFSETQ come from the germline V gene. The CDR3 runs to 15 residues. The CDR3 protein is CASSPQPSGANVLTF. The DNA for the CDR3 is TGCGCCAGCAGCCCGCAGCCTTCTGGGGCCAACGTCCTGACTTTC.

The CDR3 protein is CASSLEGSGNEKLFF. CDR3 bases: TGTGCCAGCAGCTTAGAAGGTTCGGGAAATGAAAAACTGTTTTTT. The J gene is TRBJ1-4, the V gene TRBV11-3, with no clear D. Trimming cost V 0 bases and J 5 bases, with 10 bases left between them. Germline CDR1 and CDR2: SGHNT and YENEEA. The CDR3 has 15 residues.

The chain combines TRBV4-2 with TRBJ2-1; D possibly corresponds to TRBD2 (6 bases). The CDR3 sequence is 17 residues long. The V end lost 0 bases, the J end lost 0 bases, and 12 bases lay between the germline ends. Germline lookup yields CDR1 LGHNA and CDR2 YNFKEQ. The CDR3 DNA reads TGTGCCAGCAGCCAAGATCTGGCGGGAAACTCCTACAATGAGCAGTTCTTC. This codes for CASSQDLAGNSYNEQFF.

J is TRBJ2-5 and V is TRBV5-1; D remains unclear. From germline, CDR1 is SGHRS and CDR2 YFSETQ. Trimming pared 5 bases from V and 1 base from J, leaving 6 bases between. This CDR3 is 12 amino acids long. The DNA for the CDR3 is TGCGCCAGCAGAAGGGCCCAAGAGACCCAGTACTTC. Its protein is CASRRAQETQYF. The variable domain in full, with the rest retrieved from reference TRBV5-1 and TRBJ2-5, is KAGVTQTPRYLIKTRGQQVTLSCSPISGHRSVSWYQQTPGQGLQFLFEYFSETQRNKGNFPGRFSGRQFSNSRSEMNVSTLELGDSALYLCASRRAQETQYFGPGTRLLVL.

The J gene is TRBJ2-7, the V gene TRBV2; TRBD1 aligns across 10 bases. J was trimmed by 7 bases and V by 7 bases; bases with no gene match: 7. Germline V gene data show CDR1 as SNHLY and CDR2 as FYNNEI. The CDR3 is made up of 13 amino acids. The CDR3 protein is CASMGDRGGEQYF. CDR3 DNA: TGTGCCAGCATGGGGGACAGGGGAGGAGAGCAGTACTTC.

The genes are TRBV28 and TRBJ2-2; perhaps TRBD1 as D (5 bases). Germline V gene data show CDR1 as MDHEN and CDR2 as SYDVKM. V gave up 3 bases and J gave up 3 bases, with 8 bases separating them. This CDR3 has 14 amino acids. CDR3 coding DNA: TGTGCCAGCAGTTTGCAGGGTTACACCGGGGAGCTGTTTTTT. Protein sequence: CASSLQGYTGELFF.

The V and J genes are TRBV7-6 and TRBJ2-2, with D possibly matching TRBD1 (8 bases). Between the trimmed V and J ends, which lost 5 bases and 5 bases, there was a span of 15 bases. This CDR3 spans 15 amino acids. Germline CDR1 and CDR2: SGHVS and FNYEAQ. CDR3 residues: CASSLGQGGTGELFF. The CDR3 nucleotides are TGTGCCAGCAGCCTAGGACAGGGAGGGACCGGGGAGCTGTTTTTT.

The chain employs TRBV5-4 and TRBJ2-1; 8 positions match TRBD2. Germline-derived CDR1 and CDR2 are SGHNT and YYREEE (reference sequence). The CDR3 spans 15 residues. The junction had 9 bases not matched to a gene; V was cut back by 0 bases and J by 10 bases. CDR3 protein: CASSLDGLAGSEQFF. Here the CDR3 DNA reads TGTGCCAGCAGCTTGGATGGACTAGCCGGATCGGAGCAGTTCTTC.

This clone was observed a few times. V usage is TRBV5-6 and J usage is TRBJ2-3; weak D call: TRBD1 (6 bases). The V end was cut by 4 bases, the J end by 3 bases, with 15 bases between. The CDR3 runs 15 residues. CDR1 and CDR2 from the germline V gene are SGHDT and YYEEEE. The CDR3 spells CASSLPGERTDTQYF. The CDR3 bases are TGTGCCAGCAGCCTTCCAGGGGAGAGGACAGATACGCAGTATTTT. Full variable domain (missing parts from reference TRBV5-6 and TRBJ2-3): DAGVTQSPTHLIKTRGQQVTLRCSPKSGHDTVSWYQQALGQGPQFIFQYYEEEERQRGNFPDRFSGHQFPNYSSELNVNALLLGDSALYLCASSLPGERTDTQYFGPGTRLTVL.

The chain recombines TRBV5-4 with TRBJ2-5, with 8 bases identical to TRBD1. This CDR3 contains 16 residues. CDR1 is SGHNT and CDR2 is YYREEE in the germline V gene (reference sequence). V shed 4 bases and J 4 bases; nucleotides not matched to a gene: 12. CDR3 bases: TGTGCCAGCAGCATCGGACTCGGACAGGGTGGAGAGACCCAGTACTTC. It specifies CASSIGLGQGGETQYF. The full variable domain, rest sourced from reference TRBV5-4 and TRBJ2-5, is ETGVTQSPTHLIKTRGQQVTLRCSSQSGHNTVSWYQQALGQGPQFIFQYYREEENGRGNFPPRFSGLQFPNYSSELNVNALELDDSALYLCASSIGLGQGGETQYFGPGTRLLVL.

This clone was observed a handful of times. V usage is TRBV10-1 and J usage is TRBJ2-7; D is possibly TRBD1 (5 bases). This CDR3 contains 11 residues. Per germline, CDR1 WNHNN and CDR2 SYGVQD (reference sequence). V shed 6 bases and J shed 4 bases, with 7 bases lying between them. The CDR3 reads CASRGRYEQYF. The DNA of the CDR3 is TGCGCCAGCAGGGGGCGGTACGAGCAGTACTTC.

J is TRBJ2-1 and V is TRBV7-3, with 16 bases lining up with TRBD2. Losses at the gene ends were 4 bases for V and 10 bases for J; bases not matched to a gene: 4. Germline V gives CDR1 SGHTA, CDR2 FQGTGA. This CDR3 comprises 15 residues. This chain's CDR3 is CASSSGTSGRGEQFF. Here the CDR3 DNA reads TGTGCCAGCAGCTCCGGGACTAGCGGGAGGGGAGAGCAGTTCTTC.

This chain connects TRBV15 to TRBJ1-5, with TRBD1 identical over 7 bases. Germline lookup yields CDR1 LNHNV and CDR2 YYDKDF (reference sequence). The length of the CDR3 is 14 residues. With 1 base clipped from V and 6 bases from J, the junction kept 3 bases outside the gene matches. CDR3 sequence (DNA): TGTGCCACCAGCAGAGCAACAGGGGTTCAGCCCCAGCATTTT. Translating it yields CATSRATGVQPQHF.

The CDR3 DNA sequence: TGCGCCAGCAGCTTGACGGGGGATACGCAGTATTTT. This encodes CASSLTGDTQYF. The rearrangement joins TRBV5-1 to TRBJ2-3; D may be TRBD2 (5 bases). The V gene's germline CDR1 is SGHRS and CDR2 YFSETQ. V dropped 1 base and J dropped 6 bases, with 6 bases sitting between them. CDR3 length: 12 amino acids.

The gene calls are TRBV29-1 and TRBJ2-5; D is undetermined. Per the germline V gene, CDR1 is SQVTM and CDR2 is ANQGSEA. Trimming took off 5 bases at V and 2 bases at J, with 6 bases between the two ends. There are 11 residues in the CDR3. CDR3 residues: CSVLRQETQYF. The DNA for the CDR3 is TGCAGCGTTCTCAGGCAAGAGACCCAGTACTTC.

V gene TRBV7-8 combines with J gene TRBJ2-7, with TRBD2 as a possible D gene (6 bases). The V gene's germline CDR1 is SGHVS and CDR2 FQNEAQ. Trimming left V 4 bases short and J 5 bases short, with 18 bases between. The CDR3 consists of 15 residues. CDR3 protein: CASSSTASGSHEQYF. DNA of the CDR3: TGTGCCAGCAGCTCAACCGCGAGCGGGTCCCACGAGCAGTACTTC.

The J gene is TRBJ1-2, the V gene TRBV7-6; TRBD1 agrees at 7 bases. CDR1 is SGHVS and CDR2 is FNYEAQ in the germline V gene. V gave up 6 bases and J gave up 8 bases; unmatched junction bases: 6. The length of the CDR3 is 12 residues. The CDR3, as DNA: TGTGCCAGCAGTTCGGGGACAGCAGGCTACACCTTC. It encodes CASSSGTAGYTF.

CDR3 sequence (DNA): TGTGCCAGCACCAAAGCGGGGAACACTGAAGCTTTCTTT. Amino acid sequence: CASTKAGNTEAFF. The V call is TRBV6-5, the J call TRBJ1-1; D unclear. This CDR3 comprises 13 residues. Trimming shortened V by 7 bases and J by 1 base, and 10 bases separated the two germline ends. From germline, CDR1 is MNHEY and CDR2 SVGAGI.

The chain employs TRBV19 and TRBJ2-7; a possible D gene is TRBD2 (6 bases). Germline V gene data show CDR1 as LNHDA and CDR2 as SQIVND (reference sequence). Trimming cost V 5 bases and J 4 bases, with 21 bases left between them. The CDR3 is 16 residues long. The CDR3 DNA sequence: TGTGCCAGTAGTCCGACCGGGACTTCCCGCTTTTACGAGCAGTACTTC. The encoded protein is CASSPTGTSRFYEQYF.

The sample holds one count of this clone. The chain recombines TRBV7-9 with TRBJ2-5, with D possibly called TRBD1 or TRBD2 (5 bases each). Per germline, CDR1 SEHNR and CDR2 FQNEAQ (reference sequence). The CDR3 totals 13 residues. V lost 5 bases, J lost 7 bases, and 14 bases lay in between. The CDR3 region is CASSRDQAGTQYF. CDR3 DNA sequence: TGTGCCAGCAGCCGGGACCAGGCGGGGACCCAGTACTTC.

The J gene is TRBJ2-2, the V gene TRBV9; 7 positions agree with TRBD2. From germline, CDR1 is SGDLS and CDR2 YYNGEE. The length of the CDR3 is 16 residues. The V segment lost 0 bases and the J segment 4 bases; nucleotides outside the gene matches: 6. CDR3 loop: CASSVDPASGTGELFF. CDR3 sequence (DNA): TGTGCCAGCAGCGTAGATCCGGCTAGCGGCACCGGGGAGCTGTTTTTT.

This chain's CDR3 is CASSRTRTGELFF. In nucleotides, the CDR3 is TGTGCCAGCAGCAGAACTAGGACCGGGGAGCTGTTTTTT. This rearrangement joins TRBV2 to TRBJ2-2; D is possibly TRBD2 (5 bases). The CDR3 length is 13 residues. Germline values: CDR1 SNHLY, CDR2 FYNNEI. V lost 6 bases and J 5 bases, leaving 10 bases between the germline ends.

The gene calls are TRBV6-1 and TRBJ1-5, with D maybe TRBD1 (5 bases). Trimming pared 4 bases from V and 8 bases from J, leaving 12 bases between. CDR1 is MNHNS and CDR2 is SASEGT in the germline V gene. The CDR3 loop spans 13 amino acids. Here the CDR3 DNA reads TGTGCCAGCAGTGTCGGGACCGCCAAGCCCCAGCATTTT. Translation gives CASSVGTAKPQHF.

Only one count was recorded for this clone. The chain uses TRBV6-1 and TRBJ1-2; D ambiguous. This CDR3 spans 13 amino acids. V was pared by 6 bases and J by 0 bases, with 8 bases between. CDR1 is MNHNS and CDR2 is SASEGT in the germline V gene. Here the CDR3 DNA reads TGTGCCAGCAGCGTGACATCTAACTATGGCTACACCTTC. Protein sequence: CASSVTSNYGYTF.

This clone was recorded only once. The V and J genes are TRBV6-1 and TRBJ2-2, with D unresolved. Trimming left V 2 bases short and J 0 bases short, with 4 bases between. Germline V gives CDR1 MNHNS, CDR2 SASEGT. This CDR3 has 14 residues. CDR3 bases: TGTGCCAGCAGTGAACCAGCGAACACCGGGGAGCTGTTTTTT. This encodes CASSEPANTGELFF.

This sequence joins TRBV4-1 and TRBJ2-3; 8 bases match TRBD2. CDR3 size: 17 residues. J lost 6 bases, V lost 0 bases, and 11 bases had no gene match. Germline V gene data show CDR1 as MGHRA and CDR2 as YSYEKL. The CDR3 sequence is CASSQDVGSAGEDTQYF. The DNA for the CDR3 is TGCGCCAGCAGCCAAGATGTCGGTTCAGCGGGAGAGGATACGCAGTATTTT.